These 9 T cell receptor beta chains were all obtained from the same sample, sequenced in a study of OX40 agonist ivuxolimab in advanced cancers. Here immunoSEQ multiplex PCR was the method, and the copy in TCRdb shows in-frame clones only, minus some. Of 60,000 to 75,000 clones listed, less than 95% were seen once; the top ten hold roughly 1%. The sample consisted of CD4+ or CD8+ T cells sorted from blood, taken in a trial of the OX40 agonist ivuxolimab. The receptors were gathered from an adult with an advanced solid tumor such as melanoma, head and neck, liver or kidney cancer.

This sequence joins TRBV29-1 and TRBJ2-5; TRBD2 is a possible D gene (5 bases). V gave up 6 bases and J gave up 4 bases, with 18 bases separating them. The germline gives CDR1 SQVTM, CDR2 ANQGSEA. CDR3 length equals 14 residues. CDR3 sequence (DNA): TGCAGCGTGGCTACGGACTCGGCGGCAGAGACCCAGTACTTC. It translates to CSVATDSAAETQYF.

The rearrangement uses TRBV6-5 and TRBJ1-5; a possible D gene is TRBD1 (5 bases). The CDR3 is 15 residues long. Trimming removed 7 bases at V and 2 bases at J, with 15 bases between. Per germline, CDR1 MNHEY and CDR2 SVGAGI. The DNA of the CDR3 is TGTGCCAGCATGGCGAGGGGCGCGGGCAATCAGCCCCAGCATTTT. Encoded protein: CASMARGAGNQPQHF.

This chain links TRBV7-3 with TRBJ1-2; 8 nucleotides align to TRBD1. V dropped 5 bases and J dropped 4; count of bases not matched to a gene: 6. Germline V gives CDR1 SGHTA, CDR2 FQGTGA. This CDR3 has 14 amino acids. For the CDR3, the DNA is TGTGCCAGCAGCGCCGGACAGGGAACCTATGGCTACACCTTC. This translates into CASSAGQGTYGYTF.

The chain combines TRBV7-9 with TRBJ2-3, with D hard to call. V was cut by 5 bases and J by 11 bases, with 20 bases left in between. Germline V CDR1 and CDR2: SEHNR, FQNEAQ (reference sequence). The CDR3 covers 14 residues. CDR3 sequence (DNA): TGTGCCAGCAGCCCCTCCACCCGACAAGTTGTGCAGTATTTT. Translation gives CASSPSTRQVVQYF.

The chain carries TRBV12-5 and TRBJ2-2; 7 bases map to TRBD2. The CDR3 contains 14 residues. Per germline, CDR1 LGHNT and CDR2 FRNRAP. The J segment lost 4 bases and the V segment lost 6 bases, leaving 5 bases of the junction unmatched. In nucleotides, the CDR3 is TGTGCTAGTGGCCGGGGAGGGGTCACCGGGGAGCTGTTTTTT. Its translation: CASGRGGVTGELFF.

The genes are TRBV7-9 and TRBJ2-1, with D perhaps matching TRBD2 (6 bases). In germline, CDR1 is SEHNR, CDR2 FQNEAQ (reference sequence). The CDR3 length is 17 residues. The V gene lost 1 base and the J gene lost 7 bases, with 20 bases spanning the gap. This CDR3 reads CASSLVSVGRMGNEQFF. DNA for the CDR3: TGTGCCAGCAGCTTAGTGTCAGTGGGGAGGATGGGAAATGAGCAGTTCTTC. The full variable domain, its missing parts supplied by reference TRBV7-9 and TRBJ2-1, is DTGVSQNPRHKITKRGQNVTFRCDPISEHNRLYWYRQTLGQGPEFLTYFQNEAQLEKSRLLSDRFSAERPKGSFSTLEIQRTEQGDSAMYLCASSLVSVGRMGNEQFFGPGTRLTVL.

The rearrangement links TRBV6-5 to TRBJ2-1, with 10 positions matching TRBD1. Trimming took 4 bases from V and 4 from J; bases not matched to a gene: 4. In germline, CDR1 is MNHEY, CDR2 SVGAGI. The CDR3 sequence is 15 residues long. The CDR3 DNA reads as TGTGCCAGCAGTTTCCGGGACAGGGGTTACAATGAGCAGTTCTTC. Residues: CASSFRDRGYNEQFF.

CDR3 coding DNA: TGCAGCGTGGTTTGGGGAGCGGGAGGCTACGAGCAGTACTTC. It codes for CSVVWGAGGYEQYF. The chain carries TRBV29-1 and TRBJ2-7, with 9 bases fitting TRBD2. V shed 6 bases and J 3 bases; nucleotides not matched to a gene: 9. Germline loops: CDR1 SQVTM, CDR2 ANQGSEA. The CDR3 is 14 amino acids.

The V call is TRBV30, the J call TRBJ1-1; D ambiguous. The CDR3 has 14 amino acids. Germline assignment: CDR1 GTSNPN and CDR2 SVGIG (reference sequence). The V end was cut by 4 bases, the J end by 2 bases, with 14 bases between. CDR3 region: CAWTRPGINTEAFF. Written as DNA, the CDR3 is TGTGCCTGGACCCGTCCGGGAATCAACACTGAAGCTTTCTTT.